These 26 T cell receptor beta chains were all obtained from the same sample, sequenced in a study of blood T cell repertoires in COVID-19. The method was immunoSEQ multiplex PCR; TCRdb's version includes in-frame clones alone and lacks a portion of them. The sample records around 260,000 clones, 87% being singletons. Sequenced: peripheral blood. The receptors here all came from a woman between 40 and 50 years old who had recovered from COVID-19.

The rearrangement links TRBV7-6 to TRBJ1-1; a weak D match, TRBD1 (5 bases). Deletions cut 0 bases from V and 0 bases from J, with 8 bases between. From germline, CDR1 is SGHVS and CDR2 FNYEAQ. The CDR3 runs 15 residues. As DNA, the CDR3 is TGTGCCAGCAGCTTAGCTCCGGGGGTGAACACTGAAGCTTTCTTT. Translated, it gives CASSLAPGVNTEAFF.

The chain uses TRBV19 and TRBJ1-6, with unresolved D. The CDR3 covers 17 residues. Germline CDR1 and CDR2: LNHDA and SQIVND (reference sequence). V was clipped by 3 bases and J by 2 bases, with 14 bases between them. The CDR3 spells CASSIRREAPYNSPLHF. The DNA of the CDR3 is TGTGCCAGTAGTATTCGGCGGGAAGCTCCCTATAATTCACCCCTCCACTTT.

The chain's CDR3 is CASSSRQGVEEKLFF. CDR3 DNA: TGTGCCAGCAGCTCCCGACAGGGGGTAGAAGAAAAACTGTTTTTT. The rearrangement joins TRBV7-9 to TRBJ1-4; 9 bases map to TRBD1. From germline, CDR1 is SEHNR and CDR2 FQNEAQ (reference sequence). After removal of 4 bases from V and 8 bases from J, the junction contained 8 bases not matched to a gene. The CDR3 is made up of 15 amino acids.

The chain's CDR3 is CASSRVTQDLWAFF. The CDR3 DNA follows: TGCGCCAGCAGCAGAGTTACACAGGATCTGTGGGCTTTCTTT. This sequence joins TRBV5-1 and TRBJ1-1; D may be TRBD1 (5 bases). Germline V CDR1 and CDR2: SGHRS, YFSETQ. This CDR3 is built from 14 residues. Deletions cut 4 bases from V and 11 bases from J, with 21 bases between.

This chain's CDR3 is CASSRLESNYGYTF. For the CDR3, the DNA is TGTGCCAGCAGCCGTCTAGAGTCTAACTATGGCTACACCTTC. This chain links TRBV3-1 (or the pseudogene TRBV3-2) with TRBJ1-2; D unclear. This CDR3 is built from 14 residues. Per the germline V gene, CDR1 is LGHDT and CDR2 is YNNKEL (reference sequence). Trimming stripped 4 bases from V and 0 bases from J, with 9 bases between.

This clone was found once. V usage is TRBV5-6 and J usage is TRBJ2-3; D may be TRBD1 (6 bases). Germline V lookup: CDR1 SGHDT, CDR2 YYEEEE. This CDR3 contains 13 residues. V lost 4 bases, J lost 6 bases, and 12 bases lay in between. CDR3 residues: CASSTYRVDTQYF. The CDR3 DNA reads as TGTGCCAGCAGCACCTACAGGGTTGATACGCAGTATTTT.

The gene calls are TRBV7-3 and TRBJ2-3, with D possibly matching TRBD2 (7 bases). V lost 2 bases, J lost 4 bases, and 10 bases lay in between. The V gene's germline CDR1 is SGHTA and CDR2 FQGTGA. This CDR3 has 14 residues. CDR3 residues: CASSLWGGPDTQYF. DNA of the CDR3: TGTGCCAGCAGCTTATGGGGGGGCCCAGATACGCAGTATTTT. Supplemented by reference TRBV7-3 and TRBJ2-3, the full variable domain reads GAGVSQTPSNKVTEKGKYVELRCDPISGHTALYWYRQSLGQGPEFLIYFQGTGAADDSGLPNDRFFAVRPEGSVSTLKIQRTERGDSAVYLCASSLWGGPDTQYFGPGTRLTVL.

The genes are TRBV5-8 and TRBJ2-1, with 14 bases lining up with TRBD2. After removal of 3 bases from V and 9 bases from J, the junction contained 5 bases not matched to a gene. The CDR3 consists of 15 residues. Germline loops: CDR1 SGHTS, CDR2 YDEGEE. This chain's CDR3 is CASSWGLAGETEQFF. CDR3 sequence (DNA): TGTGCCAGCAGCTGGGGACTAGCGGGGGAAACTGAGCAGTTCTTC.

The chain is built from TRBV11-2 and TRBJ2-3; 10 positions match TRBD2. The V gene's germline CDR1 is SGHAT and CDR2 FQNNGV. This CDR3 contains 16 residues. The V and J ends lost 5 bases and 3 bases, in that order; junction bases with no gene match: 8. CDR3 sequence reads: CASSQKLAGMTDTQYF. The CDR3 DNA reads as TGTGCCAGCAGCCAAAAACTAGCGGGGATGACAGATACGCAGTATTTT.

The J gene is TRBJ1-2, the V gene TRBV6-4, with 10 bases fitting TRBD1. The CDR3 spans 14 residues. Trimming cost V 6 bases and J 2 bases; bases outside gene matches: 3. In germline, CDR1 is MRHNA, CDR2 SNTAGT. The CDR3 protein is CASSPDRGNYGYTF. The DNA of the CDR3 is TGTGCCAGCAGCCCGGACAGGGGGAACTATGGCTACACCTTC.

The V call is TRBV5-1, the J call TRBJ1-2; 8 nucleotides align to TRBD1. J gave up 0 bases and V 7 bases, and 2 bases lay outside the gene matches. Germline V gene data show CDR1 as SGHRS and CDR2 as YFSETQ. CDR3 size: 13 residues. The CDR3 is CASQTGANYGYTF. The CDR3 bases are TGCGCCAGCCAGACAGGGGCTAACTATGGCTACACCTTC.

The chain carries TRBV11-1 and TRBJ2-7; weak D call: TRBD2 (6 bases). Germline loops: CDR1 SGHAT, CDR2 FQDESV (reference sequence). V dropped 1 base and J dropped 5 bases, with 15 bases sitting between them. The CDR3 totals 15 residues. CDR3 sequence (DNA): TGTGCCAGCAGCTTAGTCGGAGGGAACGTCGACGAGCAGTACTTC. Amino acids: CASSLVGGNVDEQYF.

The chain recombines TRBV4-2 with TRBJ2-7, with 10 nucleotides matching TRBD2. The germline CDR1 and CDR2 sequences are LGHNA and YNFKEQ. J lost 7 bases, V lost 4 bases, and 19 bases had no gene match. The CDR3 spans 18 residues. The CDR3 is CASSPGASGGDYDEEQYF. The CDR3 DNA is TGTGCCAGCAGCCCCGGGGCTAGCGGGGGTGATTACGATGAGGAGCAGTACTTC.

The chain carries TRBV28 and TRBJ1-1; possibly TRBD1 for D (5 bases). CDR1 and CDR2 (germline): MDHEN, SYDVKM. Trimming took off 3 bases at V and 3 bases at J, with 11 bases between the two ends. This CDR3 has 14 amino acids. CDR3 sequence (DNA): TGTGCCAGCAGTTTTTGGGGAGGGGACACTGAAGCTTTCTTT. This translates into CASSFWGGDTEAFF.

The chain combines TRBV6-6 with TRBJ2-7; D call uncertain. This CDR3 is 14 amino acids long. Trimming cost V 4 bases and J 9 bases, with 19 bases left between them. Germline CDR1 MNHNY, CDR2 SVGAGI (reference sequence). The CDR3 sequence is CASSSLVGQNGQYF. The CDR3 DNA reads TGTGCCAGCAGTTCTCTCGTTGGGCAGAACGGGCAGTACTTC.

The chain employs TRBV5-6 and TRBJ2-2, with TRBD2 identical over 8 bases. The J segment lost 3 bases and the V segment lost 0 bases, leaving 10 bases of the junction unmatched. Germline V gives CDR1 SGHDT, CDR2 YYEEEE. CDR3 length: 18 amino acids. The CDR3 protein is CASSLVFGSGAYTGELFF. In DNA, the CDR3 is TGTGCCAGCAGCTTGGTGTTTGGTAGCGGGGCATACACCGGGGAGCTGTTTTTT.

This rearrangement joins TRBV27 to TRBJ1-1, with D perhaps TRBD1 (5 bases). Germline values: CDR1 MNHEY, CDR2 SMNVEV (reference sequence). V was clipped by 6 bases and J by 4 bases, with 15 bases between them. The CDR3 consists of 14 residues. The CDR3, as DNA: TGTGCCAGCAGAAGTCAAGGGGAGGGCACTGAAGCTTTCTTT. It encodes CASRSQGEGTEAFF.

This chain connects TRBV7-9 to TRBJ1-1; a possible D gene is TRBD1 (5 bases). Trimming removed 2 bases from V and 4 bases from J, with 14 bases in between. The CDR3 has 15 amino acids. Germline CDR1 SEHNR, CDR2 FQNEAQ (reference sequence). The CDR3 DNA reads as TGTGCCAGCAGCTTATTCGGGGGGACGGGCACTGAAGCTTTCTTT. Amino acid sequence: CASSLFGGTGTEAFF.

The rearrangement joins TRBV6-6 to TRBJ2-3; TRBD2 agrees at 8 bases. The CDR3 has 16 residues. Germline-derived CDR1 and CDR2 are MNHNY and SVGAGI (reference sequence). J gave up 4 bases and V 7 bases, and 13 bases lay outside the gene matches. CDR3 protein: CASTTSAGGAPDTQYF. CDR3 bases: TGTGCCAGCACCACATCCGCCGGGGGGGCCCCAGATACGCAGTATTTT.

J is TRBJ2-1 and V is TRBV12-3 or TRBV12-4; D not certain. This CDR3 is 13 amino acids long. V shed 2 bases and J shed 5 bases, with 7 bases lying between them. CDR3 loop: CASSLIVDNEQFF. In DNA form, the CDR3 reads TGTGCCAGCAGTTTAATAGTCGACAATGAGCAGTTCTTC.

V gene TRBV19 combines with J gene TRBJ1-4; 7 positions match TRBD1. The CDR3 totals 18 residues. Germline V gives CDR1 LNHDA, CDR2 SQIVND (reference sequence). V was pared by 7 bases and J by 0 bases, with 14 bases of the junction left unmatched. The chain's CDR3 is CASKPLTGSFATNEKLFF. As DNA, the CDR3 is TGTGCCAGTAAACCCTTGACAGGGTCGTTCGCAACTAATGAAAAACTGTTTTTT.

This chain uses TRBV4-1 with TRBJ2-1, with 7 positions matching TRBD1. This CDR3 has 15 residues. CDR1 is MGHRA, CDR2 YSYEKL, per germline. V lost 4 bases and J lost 2; bases outside the gene matches: 5. CDR3 sequence reads: CASSPRGQTYNEQFF. CDR3 coding DNA: TGCGCCAGCAGCCCCCGGGGACAGACCTACAATGAGCAGTTCTTC.

The genes are TRBV15 and TRBJ1-4, with D perhaps TRBD1 (5 bases). The CDR3 is 15 residues long. CDR1 and CDR2 from the germline V gene are LNHNV and YYDKDF (reference sequence). Trimming took off 3 bases at V and 0 bases at J, with 8 bases between the two ends. DNA for the CDR3: TGTGCCACCAGCAGCCGACAGACAACTAATGAAAAACTGTTTTTT. Its translation: CATSSRQTTNEKLFF.

V gene TRBV4-3 combines with J gene TRBJ2-3, with D perhaps TRBD2 (5 bases). There are 15 residues in the CDR3. The germline gives CDR1 LGHNA, CDR2 YSLEER. Trimming shortened V by 4 bases and J by 7 bases, and 18 bases separated the two germline ends. CDR3: CASSPTKLDFYTQYF. The CDR3 coding sequence is TGCGCCAGCAGCCCCACCAAACTAGATTTCTATACGCAGTATTTT.

The rearrangement joins TRBV6-5 to TRBJ1-2, with D perhaps matching TRBD1 (6 bases). V was shortened by 6 bases and J by 3 bases, with 11 bases between the two germline ends. The germline V gene encodes CDR1 MNHEY and CDR2 SVGAGI. The CDR3 contains 13 residues. CDR3 coding DNA: TGTGCCAGCAGCGTCAGGGGTGACTATGGCTACACCTTC. Protein: CASSVRGDYGYTF.

The gene calls are TRBV28 and TRBJ1-2; 7 bases line up with TRBD1. V gave up 1 base and J gave up 0 bases; unmatched junction bases: 14. The germline V gene encodes CDR1 MDHEN and CDR2 SYDVKM. The CDR3 totals 19 residues. The chain's CDR3 is CASSLSFLGQRPSNYGYTF. As DNA, the CDR3 is TGTGCCAGCAGTTTATCCTTTCTGGGACAGCGACCTTCTAACTATGGCTACACCTTC.